The table lists the clone carrying this T cell receptor (beta chain) with a few counts. Its antigen is unknown. CDR1 SGHNT and CDR2 YYREEE come from the germline V gene (reference sequence). The CDR3 loop spans 15 amino acids. The J segment lost 4 bases and the V segment lost 0 bases, leaving 4 bases of the junction unmatched. The data were taken from a study of liver allograft versus peripheral blood T cells. Looking at the study overall: Within transplanted livers, the T cell receptor repertoires were examined and compared against the repertoires present in the peripheral blood of liver transplant recipients.

TCRdb recomputed calls from the reads with MiXCR, one row per CDR3 protein. The data contain roughly 8,500 distinct CDR3 sequences, 25% to 30% of them singletons. Study conclusions and caveats: Intragraft liver T cell receptor repertoires reportedly differed from peripheral blood repertoires.

The origin of this receptor is a human patient who had a liver transplant. The graft donor may account for some of the T cells. The genes are TRBV5-4 and TRBJ1-5, with 7 bases fitting TRBD1. The CDR3 reads CASSLDGTVNQPQHF. CDR3 nucleotides: TGTGCCAGCAGCTTGGACGGGACAGTGAATCAGCCCCAGCATTTT.